This is a list of T cell receptor beta chains from one sample in a study of regulatory T cells in long-lasting Graves disease. From the multiplex PCR reads, TCRdb called clonotypes with MiXCR, one entry per CDR3 protein. Among about 470,000 distinct CDR3 sequences, around 20% were seen once, and the ten largest hold approximately 8%. Sequenced here: peripheral blood mononuclear cells (PBMCs), sampled when the disease was refractory, from a patient treated with antithyroid drugs. These TCRs come from a female donor with Graves disease. Both conserved end residues are part of each CDR3.

j_call,v_call,cdr3_aa
TRBJ1-1,TRBV6-1,CASGEGYTEAFF
TRBJ1-3,TRBV28,CASSPFPMTDGNTIYF
TRBJ1-2,TRBV6-1,CASNLGANYGYTF
TRBJ1-1,TRBV11-3,CARDGGTEAFF
TRBJ1-5,TRBV20-1,CSVSQGSNQPQHF
TRBJ2-7,TRBV5-6,CASSFPSSTYEQYF
TRBJ1-6,TRBV6-1,CASRPLIGSPLHF
TRBJ2-5,TRBV28,CASSLVGRGETQYF
TRBJ2-4,TRBV7-9,CASSFTENIQYF
TRBJ2-2,TRBV5-1,CASTQIVGASTGELFF
TRBJ1-6,TRBV28,CASSLRDVGSPLHF
TRBJ2-5,TRBV18,CASSPSRTQETQYF
TRBJ2-7,TRBV20-1,CSARGWDRGSYEQYF